This T cell receptor beta chain was observed in a study of blood T cell repertoires in COVID-19. Across the study: Acute-phase and convalescent COVID-19 samples originated in the United States, Italy and Spain. The cDNA or gDNA used as material had been derived from T cells, B-cell-depleted T cells, or PBMCs.

The CDR3 runs to 15 residues. From germline, CDR1 is SEHNR and CDR2 FQNEAQ (reference sequence). V lost 5 bases, J lost 0 bases, and 11 bases lay in between. Original analysis: Researchers report that nucleated cell counts were estimated from reference gene primer amplification. TCRdb's table, derived via immunoSEQ multiplex PCR, lists solely in-frame clones and lacks some. The D gene and trimming were derived from the DNA, and the V and J assignments and clone size from that table. In the table there are more than 150,000 clones, 75% to 85% of which are singletons. The material sequenced was peripheral blood. The V and J genes are TRBV7-9 and TRBJ1-3, with D maybe TRBD1 (5 bases). This receptor was taken from a woman aged 45 to 65 with acute or convalescent COVID-19. Written as DNA, the CDR3 is TGTGCCAGCAGCCCCCGGGGGGGCTCTGGAAACACCATATATTTT. Protein product: CASSPRGGSGNTIYF.